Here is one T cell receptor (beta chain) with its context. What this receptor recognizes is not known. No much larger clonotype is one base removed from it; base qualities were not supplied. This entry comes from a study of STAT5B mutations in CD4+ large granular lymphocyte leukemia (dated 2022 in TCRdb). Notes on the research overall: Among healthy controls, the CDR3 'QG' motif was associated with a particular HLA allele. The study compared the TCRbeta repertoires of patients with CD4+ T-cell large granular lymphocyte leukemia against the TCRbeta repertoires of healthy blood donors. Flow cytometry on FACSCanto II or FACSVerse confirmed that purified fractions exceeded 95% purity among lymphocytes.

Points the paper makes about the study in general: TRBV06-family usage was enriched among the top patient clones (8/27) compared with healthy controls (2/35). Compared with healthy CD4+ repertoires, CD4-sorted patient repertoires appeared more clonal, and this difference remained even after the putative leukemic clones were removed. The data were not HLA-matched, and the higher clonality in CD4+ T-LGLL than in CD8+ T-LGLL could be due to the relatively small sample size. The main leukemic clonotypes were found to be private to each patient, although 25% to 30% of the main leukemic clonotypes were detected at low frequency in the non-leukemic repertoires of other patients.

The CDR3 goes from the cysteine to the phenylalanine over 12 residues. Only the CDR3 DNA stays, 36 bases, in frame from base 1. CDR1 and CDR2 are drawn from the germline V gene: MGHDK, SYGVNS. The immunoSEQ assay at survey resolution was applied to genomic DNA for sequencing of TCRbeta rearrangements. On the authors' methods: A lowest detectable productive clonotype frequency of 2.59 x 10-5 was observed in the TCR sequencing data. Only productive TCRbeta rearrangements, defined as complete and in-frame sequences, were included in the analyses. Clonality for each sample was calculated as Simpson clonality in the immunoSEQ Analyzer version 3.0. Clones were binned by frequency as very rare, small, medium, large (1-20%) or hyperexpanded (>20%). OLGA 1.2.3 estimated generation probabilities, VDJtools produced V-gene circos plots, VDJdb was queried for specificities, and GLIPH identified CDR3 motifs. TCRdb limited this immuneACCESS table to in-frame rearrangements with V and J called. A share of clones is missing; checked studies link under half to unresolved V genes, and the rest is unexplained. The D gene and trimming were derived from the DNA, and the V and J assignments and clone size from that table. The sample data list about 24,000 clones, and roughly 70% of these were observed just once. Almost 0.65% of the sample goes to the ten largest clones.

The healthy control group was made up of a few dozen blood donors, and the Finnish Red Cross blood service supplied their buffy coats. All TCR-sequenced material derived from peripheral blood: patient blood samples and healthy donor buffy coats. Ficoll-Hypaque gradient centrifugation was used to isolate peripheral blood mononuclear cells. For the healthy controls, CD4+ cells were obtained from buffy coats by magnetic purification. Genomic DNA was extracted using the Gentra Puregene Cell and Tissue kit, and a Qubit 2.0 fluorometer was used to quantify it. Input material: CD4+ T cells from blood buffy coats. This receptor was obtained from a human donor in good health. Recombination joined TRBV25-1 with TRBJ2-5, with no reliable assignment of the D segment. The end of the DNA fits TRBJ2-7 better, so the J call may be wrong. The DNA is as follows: TGTGCCAGCAGTCAGGATGCCTACGAGCAGTACTTC. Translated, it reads CASSQDAYEQYF.